The present T cell receptor (beta chain) was sequenced within a study of CD4 T cells in relation to SARS-CoV-2 and coronaviruses. On the study more broadly: ViraFEST: approximately eleven-day antigen culture of PBMCs, then TCR beta CDR3 sequencing.

In regard to this clone: What it binds is not known.

Data came from immunoSEQ multiplex PCR; TCRdb stores just in-frame clones and leaves some out. This sample carries roughly 11,000 clones, around 80% of them seen once, and the ten largest clones take 26%. This CDR3 spans 14 amino acids. Germline V gene data show CDR1 as LNHDA and CDR2 as SQIVND (reference sequence). Between the trimmed V and J ends, which lost 5 bases and 1 base, there was a span of 9 bases. Unexposed donor CD4+ T cells date from 2011-2018, before the COVID-19 pandemic. After ten to eleven days of culture, CD4+ T cells were isolated. The chain combines TRBV19 with TRBJ1-5; tentatively, D is TRBD1 (5 bases). This sequence was found in a human donor in good health. The specimen sequenced was CD4+ T cells from PBMCs, cultured in vitro. DNA of the CDR3: TGTGCCAGTAGTTCCCGGGACAGCAATCAGCCCCAGCATTTT. Amino acids: CASSSRDSNQPQHF.